Included here is one T cell receptor beta chain sequence, with context. Its recognized antigen is unknown. No base quality information exists; no much larger clone differs at one position. The library was made by 5' RACE. Sequenced using an Illumina Genome Analyzer IIx. To prepare the RNA-based TCR cDNA libraries, a previously described protocol was followed, with several modifications. Sample-specific barcodes were introduced on both ends of each TCR cDNA library during cDNA synthesis and amplification to prevent cross-contamination. The study's own analysis went as follows. Each individual had between about 90,000 and nearly 500,000 identified clonotypes, and each library contained roughly 2 to 4 million CDR3-containing reads. Reads carrying improper barcode index combinations were removed, after which the MiTCR software was used to build a cloneset for each library. While assembling CDR3 clonotypes, MiTCR corrected PCR and sequencing errors and either filtered or rescued low-quality reads. Artificial out-of-frame clonotypes were removed by being mapped to in-frame sequences, with one indel in the CDR3 allowed. Similarity of V and J gene usage between donors was measured as Jensen-Shannon divergence divided by mean entropy. The raw public data were reprocessed by TCRdb itself: fastp quality trimming at Q25, MiXCR clonotype calling, in-frame beta chains only. Rows merge per CDR3 protein into single entries with the most common DNA and genes. The V and J calls follow TCRdb's processing rather than the paper's. For this sample there are hundreds of thousands of distinct CDR3 sequences; roughly 30% appear just once. About 6% of the sample is taken by the ten largest.

CDR1 SQVTM and CDR2 ANQGSEA were looked up in the germline V gene. Measured from the cysteine to the phenylalanine, the CDR3 is 15 residues long. The CDR3 DNA has 45 bases and is translated from base 1. The germline V end is reduced by 0 bases and the J end by 2 bases; junction bases left unmatched: 6. The data originate from a study of identical twins' blood T cells (dated by TCRdb to the early 2010s). The study in broad terms: Some 51 million Illumina reads were obtained across roughly 12 libraries, comprising six alpha-chain and six beta-chain libraries. The study compared TCR alpha and beta chain repertoires of three pairs of monozygous twins using next-generation sequencing to assess genetic influence on repertoire formation.

Six healthy women forming three monozygous twin pairs were used as donors. All three twin pairs had been reared together, and it was thought likely that the same infectious agents and vaccines had been met by these twin pairs. TCR cDNA libraries were prepared from RNA that was isolated from peripheral blood mononuclear cells. The study at large found these results: The number of CDR3 clonotypes shared between two donors was mainly determined by the product of the cloneset sizes of the two donors, and no clear deviation from this trend was shown by twins. Validation by independent studies was stated to be required for the proposed role of the TCRalpha J segment in MHC recognition during thymic selection. Among the most abundant TCRbeta clonotypes, more CDR3 sequences were shared by each donor with her twin than with unrelated donors. V gene usage, even among non-selected out-of-frame TCRbeta clonotypes, was reported to be markedly more similar within twin pairs than between unrelated donors. Because the twins were raised together, environmental influences could not be ruled out as an explanation for the similarity between twins.

In this chain, TRBV29-1 is recombined with TRBJ2-7; TRBD2 lines up with 8 middle nucleotides. This sequence was found in a woman aged 18-55 years in good health. The sequencing sample was made of PBMCs. The CDR3 amino acid sequence is: CSVEDRAAGAYEQYF. The DNA is as follows: TGCAGCGTTGAAGATCGAGCAGCGGGGGCCTACGAGCAGTACTTC.